These T cell receptor beta chains were read from a single sample in a study of blood T cells in healthy people across ages. TCRdb re-analysed the 5' RACE reads in MiXCR, keeping a single row per CDR3 protein. Of around 650,000 distinct CDR3 sequences listed, less than 45% are singletons. Input material: blood. The receptor set was obtained from a man of 80 years or more in good health. The CDR3 runs from the conserved cysteine through the conserved F or W.

j_gene,v_gene,CDR3aa
TRBJ2-1,TRBV4-3,CASSRAPTNTDEQFF
TRBJ2-3,TRBV29-1,CSHGTSGADTQYF
TRBJ1-4,TRBV29-1,CSVKRGNEKLFF
TRBJ2-1,TRBV27,CASSSPGQGGNRGFF
TRBJ2-3,TRBV12-3/TRBV12-4,CASSPRRGSGRADTQYF
TRBJ2-1,TRBV14,CASSRDYNEQFF
TRBJ2-3,TRBV18,CASSPPGPISTDTQYF
TRBJ2-7,TRBV27,CASSLWGRGQSEQYF
TRBJ2-3,TRBV4-2,CASSQDTGAITDTQYF
TRBJ2-5,TRBV2,CASIVGTAGETQYF
TRBJ2-7,TRBV20-1,CSARDGRGGRSSYEQYF
TRBJ2-7,TRBV10-3,CAISERGFEQYF
TRBJ2-2,TRBV6-6,CASSQYTSGGTGELFF
.,TRBV7-2,CASRRGQYQETQYF
TRBJ2-1,TRBV5-1,CASSLVAGSHNEQFF
TRBJ2-3,TRBV20-1,CSARDTGQGTDTQYF
TRBJ1-5,TRBV6-5,CASSYSWTGEQPQHF
TRBJ2-5,TRBV12-3/TRBV12-4,CASRTGPQETQYF
TRBJ2-3,TRBV9,CASSVSQAHTDTQYF
.,TRBV7-2,CASSLAVITGEQYF
TRBJ2-3,TRBV6-2/TRBV6-3,CASSYSNRASGRDTQYF
TRBJ1-2,TRBV18,CASSPSTSANYGYTF
TRBJ1-1,TRBV27,CASSTTLNTEAFF
TRBJ2-5,TRBV6-5,CASSYRGLQETQYF
TRBJ2-7,TRBV7-2,CASSLPRDRETQYF
TRBJ2-1,TRBV7-9,CASSSGTSAGEQFF
TRBJ2-7,TRBV20-1,CSAGTVYEQYF
TRBJ2-1,TRBV20-1,CSAKGGQGSYNEQFF
TRBJ2-2,TRBV7-7,CASSSSGRGTGELFF
TRBJ1-2,TRBV7-2,CASSQLATAVYGYTF
TRBJ1-5,TRBV7-2,CASSPGQPNQPQHF
TRBJ2-1,TRBV29-1,CSAGYEQFF
TRBJ2-1,TRBV20-1,CSAQGATTLYNEQFF
TRBJ2-7,TRBV29-1,CSTRTAYEQYF
TRBJ2-3,TRBV6-1,CASSKYGGTDTQYF
TRBJ1-5,TRBV6-2/TRBV6-3,CASSNGGRPQHF
TRBJ2-1,TRBV20-1,CSARRAGQGSTNEQFF
TRBJ2-7,TRBV6-2/TRBV6-3,CASSSSRSTGLSYYEQYF
TRBJ1-5,TRBV5-5,CASSLNVGYNQPQHF
TRBJ1-1,TRBV12-3/TRBV12-4,CASSRSGTGSEAFF
TRBJ2-7,TRBV6-2/TRBV6-3,CASSSGQIGYF
TRBJ1-1,TRBV2,CASSGEQGDTEAFF
TRBJ2-3,TRBV7-6,CASSPDCYTQYF
TRBJ1-2,TRBV18,CASSLGQAGKANYGYTF
TRBJ2-6,TRBV24-1,CATSDPPGANVLTF
TRBJ2-1,TRBV6-1,CASWAGTTTLDEQFF
TRBJ1-2,TRBV14,CASSHRQGLNYGYTF
TRBJ2-7,TRBV2,CASNMLGEAGYEQYF
TRBJ2-7,TRBV5-1,CASSREGRYEQYF
TRBJ2-3,TRBV14,CASNKTKIGGTDTQYF
TRBJ1-2,TRBV6-1,CASSESGWGGYTF
TRBJ2-3,TRBV6-5,CASSWGGGSTDTQYF
TRBJ2-2,TRBV29-1,CGVEDRENGELFF